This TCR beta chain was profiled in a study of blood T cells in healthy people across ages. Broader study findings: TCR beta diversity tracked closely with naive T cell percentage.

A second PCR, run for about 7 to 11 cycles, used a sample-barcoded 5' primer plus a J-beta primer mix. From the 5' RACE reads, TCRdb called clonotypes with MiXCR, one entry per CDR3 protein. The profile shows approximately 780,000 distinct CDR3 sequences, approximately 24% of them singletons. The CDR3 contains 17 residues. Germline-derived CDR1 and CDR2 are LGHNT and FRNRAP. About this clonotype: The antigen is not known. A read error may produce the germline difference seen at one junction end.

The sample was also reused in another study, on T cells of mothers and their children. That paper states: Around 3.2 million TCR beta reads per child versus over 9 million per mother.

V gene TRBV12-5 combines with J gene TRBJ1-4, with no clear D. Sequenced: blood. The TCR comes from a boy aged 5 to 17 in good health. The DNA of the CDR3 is TGTGCTAGTGGTTCGGCCGTACCTCGGAGCCCAGGTGAAAAACTGGTTTTT. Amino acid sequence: CASGSAVPRSPGEKLVF.